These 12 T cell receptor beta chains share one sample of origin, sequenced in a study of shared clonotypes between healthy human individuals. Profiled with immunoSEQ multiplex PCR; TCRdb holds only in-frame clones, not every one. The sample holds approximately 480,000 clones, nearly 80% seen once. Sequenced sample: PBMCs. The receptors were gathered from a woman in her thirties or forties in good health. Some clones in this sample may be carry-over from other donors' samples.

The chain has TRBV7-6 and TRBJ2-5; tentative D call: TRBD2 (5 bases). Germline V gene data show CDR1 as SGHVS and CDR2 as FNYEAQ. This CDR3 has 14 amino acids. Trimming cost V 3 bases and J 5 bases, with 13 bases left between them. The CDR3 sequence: CASSLGRSGETQYF. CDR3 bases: TGTGCCAGCAGCTTGGGGAGATCTGGTGAGACCCAGTACTTC.

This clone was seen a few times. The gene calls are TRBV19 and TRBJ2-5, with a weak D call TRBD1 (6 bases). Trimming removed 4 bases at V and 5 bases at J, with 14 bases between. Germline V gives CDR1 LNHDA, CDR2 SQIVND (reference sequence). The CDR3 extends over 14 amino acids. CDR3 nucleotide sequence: TGTGCCAGTAGTAACACAGGGCGGGTGGAGACCCAGTACTTC. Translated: CASSNTGRVETQYF.

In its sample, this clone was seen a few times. As DNA, the CDR3 is TGTGCCAGCAGACCCAACGGCCCTAGCAATCAGCCCCAGCATTTT. The encoded protein is CASRPNGPSNQPQHF. The chain recombines TRBV6-5 with TRBJ1-5, with D unresolved. The germline V and J ends were trimmed by 6 bases and 0 bases, with 12 bases remaining between them. The germline V gene has CDR1 MNHEY and CDR2 SVGAGI. This CDR3 spans 15 amino acids.

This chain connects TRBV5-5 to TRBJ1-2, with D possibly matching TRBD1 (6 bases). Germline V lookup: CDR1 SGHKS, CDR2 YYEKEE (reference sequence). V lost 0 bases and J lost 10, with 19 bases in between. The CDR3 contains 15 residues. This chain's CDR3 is CASSLDPGDVDPYTF. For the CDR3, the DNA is TGTGCCAGCAGCTTGGATCCAGGGGACGTAGATCCCTACACCTTC.

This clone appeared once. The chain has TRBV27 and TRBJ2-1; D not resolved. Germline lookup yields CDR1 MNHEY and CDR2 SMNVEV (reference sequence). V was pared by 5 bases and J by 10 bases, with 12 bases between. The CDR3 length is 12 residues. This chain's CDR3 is CASSPPGREQFF. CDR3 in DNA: TGTGCCAGCAGTCCCCCCGGGCGGGAGCAGTTCTTC.

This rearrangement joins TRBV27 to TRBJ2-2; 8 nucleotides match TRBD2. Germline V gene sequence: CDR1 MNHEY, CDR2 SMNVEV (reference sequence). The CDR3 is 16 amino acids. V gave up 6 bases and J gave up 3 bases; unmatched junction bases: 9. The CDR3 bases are TGTGCCAGCAGACCTGCGGGACTAGGGGACACCGGGGAGCTGTTTTTT. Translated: CASRPAGLGDTGELFF.

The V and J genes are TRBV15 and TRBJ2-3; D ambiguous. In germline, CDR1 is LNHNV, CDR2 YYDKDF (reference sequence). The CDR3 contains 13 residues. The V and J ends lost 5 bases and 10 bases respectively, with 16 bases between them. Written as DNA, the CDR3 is TGTGCCACCAGCGGAACTATTTTGAGTGCGCAGTATTTT. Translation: CATSGTILSAQYF.

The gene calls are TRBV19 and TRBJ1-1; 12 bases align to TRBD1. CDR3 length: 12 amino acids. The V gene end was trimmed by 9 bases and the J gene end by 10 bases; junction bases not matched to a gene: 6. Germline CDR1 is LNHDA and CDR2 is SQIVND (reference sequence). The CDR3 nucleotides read TGTGCCAGCCGTCGGGACAGGGGGCGAGCTTTCTTT. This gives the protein CASRRDRGRAFF. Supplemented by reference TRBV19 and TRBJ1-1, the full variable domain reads DGGITQSPKYLFRKEGQNVTLSCEQNLNHDAMYWYRQDPGQGLRLIYYSQIVNDFQKGDIAEGYSVSREKKESFPLTVTSAQKNPTAFYLCASRRDRGRAFFGQGTRLTVV.

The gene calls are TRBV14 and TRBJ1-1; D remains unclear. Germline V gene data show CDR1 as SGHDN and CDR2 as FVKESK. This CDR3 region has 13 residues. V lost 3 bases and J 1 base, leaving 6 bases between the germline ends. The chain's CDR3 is CASSQSRNTEAFF. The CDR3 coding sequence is TGTGCCAGCAGCCAGTCACGGAACACTGAAGCTTTCTTT.

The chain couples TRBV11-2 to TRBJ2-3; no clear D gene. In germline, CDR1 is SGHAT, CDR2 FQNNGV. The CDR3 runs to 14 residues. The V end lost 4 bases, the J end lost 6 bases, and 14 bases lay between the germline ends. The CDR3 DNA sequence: TGTGCCAGCAGCTCCCCCTTAGGCTTCGATACGCAGTATTTT. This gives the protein CASSSPLGFDTQYF. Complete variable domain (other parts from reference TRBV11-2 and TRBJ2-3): EAGVAQSPRYKIIEKRQSVAFWCNPISGHATLYWYQQILGQGPKLLIQFQNNGVVDDSQLPKDRFSAERLKGVDSTLKIQPAKLEDSAVYLCASSSPLGFDTQYFGPGTRLTVL.

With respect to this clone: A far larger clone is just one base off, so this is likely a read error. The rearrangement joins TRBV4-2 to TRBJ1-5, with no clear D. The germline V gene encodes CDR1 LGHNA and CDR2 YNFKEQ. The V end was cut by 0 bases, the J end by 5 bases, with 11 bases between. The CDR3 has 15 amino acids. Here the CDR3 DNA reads TGTGCCAGCAGCCAAGATGAGGAGGCTCATCAGCCCCAGCATTTT. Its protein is CASSQDEEAHQPQHF.

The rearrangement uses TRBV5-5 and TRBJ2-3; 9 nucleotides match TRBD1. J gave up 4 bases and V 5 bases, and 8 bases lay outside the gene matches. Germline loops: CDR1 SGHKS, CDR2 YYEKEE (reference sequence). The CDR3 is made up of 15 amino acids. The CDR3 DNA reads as TGTGCCAGCAGGTGGCGGGACAGGGAGGCAGATACGCAGTATTTT. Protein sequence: CASRWRDREADTQYF.